This paragraph covers one TCR beta chain sequence. Its cognate antigen is unknown. The data were produced by immunoSEQ multiplex PCR, yet TCRdb's version contains in-frame clones alone and is incomplete. The profile shows more than 110,000 clones, roughly three quarters of them singletons. Germline trimming cut 3 bases from V and 1 base from J; bases unmatched to any gene: 11. Germline V gene lookup returns CDR1 LGHNA and CDR2 YSLEER. This CDR3 spans 19 amino acids. This entry is derived from a study of cytotoxic CD8 clonotypes in ibrutinib-treated CLL. Study in general: Productive templates per sample averaged nearly 260,000; productive rearrangements, approximately 96,000. Notes on the study in general: Among the clonotypes, public ones were uncommon and contracted or held stable on treatment.

The J gene is TRBJ2-7, the V gene TRBV4-3, with 14 bases lining up with TRBD2. The starting material was PBMCs, obtained after 24 months of ibrutinib treatment. The clonotype was recovered from a human donor with chronic lymphocytic leukemia. CDR3 protein: CASSHLPGGTSGSSYEQYF. The CDR3 DNA sequence: TGCGCCAGCAGCCACCTACCGGGGGGGACTAGCGGGAGTTCCTACGAGCAGTACTTC.